The 28 T cell receptor beta chains below come from one sample, sequenced in a study of T-cell memory formation after mild COVID-19. TCRdb re-called the 5' RACE reads through MiXCR, storing one row per CDR3 protein. Among about 620,000 distinct CDR3 sequences listed, 18% were seen once. Sequenced material: PBMCs or a T cell subset sorted from them (not recorded which). The receptors were gathered from an adult woman who had mild COVID-19 (a few samples of this study predate the infection). Cell type and time point are not known.

This clonotype was detected only a few times. This chain links TRBV3-1 with TRBJ2-7, with D maybe TRBD2 (7 bases). Trimming removed 6 bases at V and 7 bases at J, with 19 bases between. Germline CDR1 and CDR2: LGHDT and YNNKEL (reference sequence). The CDR3 runs 14 residues. The CDR3 DNA sequence: TGTGCCAGCAGTCGGGGGGCGAAGGCTTGGGAGCAGTACTTC. Translated, it gives CASSRGAKAWEQYF.

This clonotype appeared a few times. The CDR3: CSARASSYNEQFF. CDR3 DNA: TGCAGCGCTAGGGCTAGCTCCTACAATGAGCAGTTCTTC. This chain connects TRBV29-1 to TRBJ2-1; D unresolved. CDR3 size: 13 residues. Trimming removed 7 bases from V and 0 bases from J, with 10 bases in between. Per the germline V gene, CDR1 is SQVTM and CDR2 is ANQGSEA.

This rearrangement joins TRBV7-8 to TRBJ2-2, with no clear D. The CDR3 spans 15 residues. Germline V lookup: CDR1 SGHVS, CDR2 FQNEAQ. V dropped 5 bases and J dropped 0 bases, with 10 bases sitting between them. In DNA, the CDR3 is TGTGCCAGCAGCCCGAAGCACGCGAACACCGGGGAGCTGTTTTTT. It is translated as CASSPKHANTGELFF.

The gene calls are TRBV12-3 or TRBV12-4 and TRBJ1-2; D call uncertain. The V gene lost 5 bases and the J gene lost 0 bases, with 13 bases spanning the gap. The CDR3 contains 15 residues. Here the CDR3 reads CASSLTTVTNYGYTF. DNA of the CDR3: TGTGCCAGCAGTCTAACTACAGTGACTAACTATGGCTACACCTTC.

This CDR3 is CASSLEGTSLRPLHF. The CDR3 DNA is TGTGCCAGCAGCTTAGAGGGGACCAGCCTCCGGCCCCTCCACTTT. The gene calls are TRBV7-9 and TRBJ1-6; perhaps TRBD1 as D (5 bases). The V gene lost 1 base and the J gene lost 13 bases, with 17 bases spanning the gap. This CDR3 contains 15 residues. Germline-derived CDR1 and CDR2 are SEHNR and FQNEAQ (reference sequence).

Judged by abundance, this clonotype is large. The gene calls are TRBV7-9 and TRBJ1-2, with D tentatively TRBD1 (6 bases). Germline V gene data show CDR1 as SEHNR and CDR2 as FQNEAQ (reference sequence). Trimming stripped 5 bases from V and 6 bases from J, with 16 bases between. This CDR3 spans 14 amino acids. The CDR3 nucleotides read TGTGCCAGCAGCCTCACAGGGCTAAGGGATGGCTACACCTTC. Protein: CASSLTGLRDGYTF.

The rearrangement uses TRBV2 and TRBJ2-7, with 9 bases lining up with TRBD2. The CDR3 is 16 amino acids. CDR1 and CDR2 (germline): SNHLY, FYNNEI. V was pared by 2 bases and J by 2 bases, with 7 bases of the junction left unmatched. CDR3 amino acids: CASSESVGGGAYEQYF. DNA of the CDR3: TGTGCCAGCAGTGAATCGGTCGGCGGGGGGGCCTACGAGCAGTACTTC.

The V and J genes are TRBV6-2 or TRBV6-3 and TRBJ2-2; D may correspond to TRBD1 or TRBD2 (5 bases each). The CDR3 loop spans 15 amino acids. V was shortened by 0 bases and J by 5 bases, with 10 bases between the two germline ends. Germline loops: CDR1 MNHEY, CDR2 SVGEGT. The DNA of the CDR3 is TGTGCCAGCAGTTACTCCCGGGGACGGACCGGGGAGCTGTTTTTT. Translation gives CASSYSRGRTGELFF.

The rearrangement uses TRBV5-1 and TRBJ1-1, with TRBD1 matching over 9 bases. V lost 0 bases to trimming and J lost 9 bases; unmatched junction nucleotides: 6. This CDR3 contains 14 residues. The germline V gene encodes CDR1 SGHRS and CDR2 YFSETQ. CDR3 residues: CASSLGDRARKAFF. The CDR3 DNA reads TGCGCCAGCAGCTTGGGGGACAGGGCGAGAAAAGCTTTCTTT.

The CDR3 is CASSEFGASDRSYEQYF. CDR3 bases: TGTGCCAGCAGTGAATTCGGGGCTTCAGACAGGTCCTACGAGCAGTACTTC. V and J are TRBV25-1 and TRBJ2-7; weak D call: TRBD1 (6 bases). Germline CDR1 is MGHDK and CDR2 is SYGVNS. V was shortened by 1 base and J by 1 base, with 17 bases between the two germline ends. The CDR3 consists of 17 residues.

There are a few counts of this clonotype. This sequence joins TRBV9 and TRBJ2-1; D may correspond to TRBD1 or TRBD2 (6 bases each). V lost 0 bases and J 7 bases, leaving 17 bases between the germline ends. The CDR3 runs 16 residues. Looked up from germline, CDR1 is SGDLS and CDR2 is YYNGEE. This CDR3 is CASSVEGSGGGNEQFF. The CDR3, as DNA: TGTGCCAGCAGCGTAGAGGGTAGCGGAGGGGGGAATGAGCAGTTCTTC.

A few counts support this clonotype. The V and J genes are TRBV27 and TRBJ1-6; TRBD1 matches 7 bases. The CDR3 loop spans 13 amino acids. V shed 7 bases and J 5 bases; nucleotides not matched to a gene: 2. From germline, CDR1 is MNHEY and CDR2 SMNVEV (reference sequence). This CDR3 reads CASKDRDNSPLHF. The CDR3 nucleotides read TGTGCCAGCAAAGACAGGGATAATTCACCCCTCCACTTT.

V gene TRBV9 combines with J gene TRBJ2-1; D is unclear. V dropped 3 bases and J dropped 6 bases, with 10 bases sitting between them. Germline lookup yields CDR1 SGDLS and CDR2 YYNGEE. The CDR3 loop spans 13 amino acids. CDR3 DNA: TGTGCCAGCAGCGCCCCAACCCCCAATGAGCAGTTCTTC. Residues: CASSAPTPNEQFF.

The V and J genes are TRBV4-1 and TRBJ1-1, with unresolved D. CDR1 is MGHRA and CDR2 is YSYEKL in the germline V gene. Trimming left V 7 bases short and J 4 bases short, with 13 bases between. This CDR3 has 13 amino acids. The CDR3 DNA is TGCGCCAGCACAAGATGGGATAGCACTGAAGCTTTCTTT. Amino acid sequence: CASTRWDSTEAFF.

This clonotype was detected only a few times. The rearrangement joins TRBV20-1 to TRBJ2-7, with 7 bases fitting TRBD1. The junction had 8 bases not matched to a gene; V was cut back by 4 bases and J by 2 bases. Germline V gene lookup returns CDR1 DFQATT and CDR2 SNEGSKA (reference sequence). CDR3 length: 14 residues. The CDR3 loop is CSAIGTARTYEQYF. The CDR3 DNA reads TGCAGTGCTATCGGGACAGCTAGAACCTACGAGCAGTACTTC.

In this sample, this clonotype turned up a few times. V and J are TRBV6-4 and TRBJ2-1; no clear D. Germline V gene lookup returns CDR1 MRHNA and CDR2 SNTAGT. V gave up 8 bases and J gave up 0 bases, with 14 bases separating them. The CDR3 runs to 15 residues. The CDR3 DNA reads TGTGCCAGCCTAAGGAGAAGGAGCTCCTACAATGAGCAGTTCTTC. It is translated as CASLRRRSSYNEQFF.

V usage is TRBV2 and J usage is TRBJ2-1; weak D call: TRBD2 (6 bases). V gave up 6 bases and J gave up 3 bases, with 9 bases separating them. Germline V gene lookup returns CDR1 SNHLY and CDR2 FYNNEI. This CDR3 has 13 residues. The DNA of the CDR3 is TGTGCCAGCAGAGGACTACTCTACAATGAGCAGTTCTTC. This encodes CASRGLLYNEQFF.

This clonotype was seen a few times. V gene TRBV7-9 combines with J gene TRBJ2-7; the D gene is possibly TRBD1 (5 bases). Trimming cost V 5 bases and J 5 bases, with 10 bases left between them. There are 12 residues in the CDR3. Germline V gives CDR1 SEHNR, CDR2 FQNEAQ (reference sequence). The CDR3 region has the DNA TGTGCCAGCAGCCGTACAGGAAACGAGCAGTACTTC. It is translated as CASSRTGNEQYF.

The V call is TRBV12-3 or TRBV12-4, the J call TRBJ2-1; 8 nucleotides line up with TRBD2. The CDR3 has 17 residues. J gave up 0 bases and V 8 bases, and 12 bases lay outside the gene matches. DNA for the CDR3: TGTGCCAGCGGATACCCGTATAGCGGGGACTCCTACAATGAGCAGTTCTTC. Translation: CASGYPYSGDSYNEQFF.

CDR3 in amino acids: CASSYEETGVNYGYTF. Written as DNA, the CDR3 is TGTGCCAGCAGTTATGAGGAGACAGGGGTTAACTATGGCTACACCTTC. The rearrangement joins TRBV6-5 to TRBJ1-2, with TRBD1 matching 8 bases. The CDR3 contains 16 residues. Losses at the gene ends were 3 bases for V and 1 base for J; bases not matched to a gene: 7. The germline V gene encodes CDR1 MNHEY and CDR2 SVGAGI.

This clonotype was detected only once. The CDR3 is CASSLDPSGGTGELFF. The CDR3 DNA reads TGTGCCAGCAGCTTAGATCCTTCCGGGGGTACCGGGGAGCTGTTTTTT. The chain recombines TRBV7-9 with TRBJ2-2; D possibly corresponds to TRBD2 (6 bases). V was cut by 1 base and J by 5 bases, with 14 bases left in between. The CDR3 consists of 16 residues. Germline V gives CDR1 SEHNR, CDR2 FQNEAQ (reference sequence).

This chain connects TRBV5-1 to TRBJ2-6, with unresolved D. Trimming stripped 2 bases from V and 0 bases from J, with 3 bases between. Germline V CDR1 and CDR2: SGHRS, YFSETQ. The CDR3 length is 14 residues. Here the CDR3 reads CASSLISGANVLTF. The CDR3 DNA sequence: TGCGCCAGCAGCTTAATCTCTGGGGCCAACGTCCTGACTTTC.

The chain couples TRBV20-1 to TRBJ2-1, with D possibly matching TRBD1 (6 bases). V was cut by 6 bases and J by 6 bases, with 15 bases left in between. CDR1 and CDR2 (germline): DFQATT, SNEGSKA (reference sequence). The CDR3 length is 13 residues. The DNA for the CDR3 is TGCAGTGCGGGTCCTGGACAGCGCAATGAGCAGTTCTTC. Protein sequence: CSAGPGQRNEQFF.

This chain links TRBV12-3 or TRBV12-4 with TRBJ2-7; the match to TRBD1 covers 7 bases. The CDR3 runs 12 residues. V was pared by 10 bases and J by 5 bases, with 8 bases of the junction left unmatched. CDR3 in amino acids: CATSQGFHEQYF. The DNA of the CDR3 is TGTGCCACATCACAGGGGTTCCACGAGCAGTACTTC.

There are a few counts of this clonotype. V and J are TRBV5-1 and TRBJ1-1; D unclear. The CDR3 has 13 residues. Germline V gene sequence: CDR1 SGHRS, CDR2 YFSETQ. V gave up 7 bases and J gave up 1 base, with 11 bases separating them. CDR3: CASRVDQNTEAFF. The CDR3 region has the DNA TGCGCCAGCCGAGTCGATCAGAACACTGAAGCTTTCTTT.

The V gene is TRBV5-4, the J gene TRBJ2-5; weak D call: TRBD1 (5 bases). Germline V CDR1 and CDR2: SGHNT, YYREEE (reference sequence). This CDR3 spans 14 amino acids. The germline V and J ends were trimmed by 4 bases and 5 bases, with 15 bases remaining between them. CDR3 residues: CASSPGPKGETQYF. CDR3 nucleotide sequence: TGTGCCAGCAGCCCCGGGCCTAAGGGGGAGACCCAGTACTTC.

This clonotype occurred a few times. The chain uses TRBV7-2 and TRBJ2-5, with 7 bases identical to TRBD2. The CDR3 runs 14 residues. Germline V gene sequence: CDR1 SGHTA, CDR2 FQGNSA. The V segment lost 2 bases and the J segment 4 bases; nucleotides outside the gene matches: 4. The CDR3: CASSLLRGRETQYF. The CDR3 DNA follows: TGTGCCAGCAGCTTATTGCGCGGGAGAGAGACCCAGTACTTC.

This clonotype was seen more than once but under ten times. CDR3 sequence reads: CASSESSSYNEQFF. As DNA, the CDR3 is TGTGCCAGCAGTGAGTCGAGCTCCTACAATGAGCAGTTCTTC. The chain recombines TRBV6-4 with TRBJ2-1; D is uncertain. Germline V CDR1 and CDR2: MRHNA, SNTAGT. The germline V and J ends were trimmed by 3 bases and 0 bases, with 6 bases remaining between them. This CDR3 contains 14 residues.